This is a list of T cell receptor beta chains from one sample in a study of T cell changes during pregnancy in multiple sclerosis. The method was immunoSEQ multiplex PCR; TCRdb's version includes in-frame clones alone and lacks a portion of them. The sample lists more than 55,000 clones, 90% occurring once. This material consisted of peripheral blood, taken in the third trimester of pregnancy. The source of these receptors is a female donor in good health, enrolled as a control in a pregnancy study. The CDR3 runs from the conserved cysteine through the conserved F or W. Fields, in order: V gene, clone size, J gene, D gene, CDR3 protein, CDR3 DNA. A D gene is named only where the DNA matches it firmly. Rows may omit the clone size; those that give it use once, few, many or a size class.

TRBV30	medium-sized	TRBJ1-2	-	CAWSAQTGYGYTF	TGTGCCTGGTCGGCCCAAACGGGCTATGGCTACACCTTC
TRBV4-1	-	TRBJ2-1	-	CASSQDPGGHSYNEQFF	TGCGCCAGCAGCCAAGATCCCGGGGGGCACTCCTACAATGAGCAGTTCTTC
TRBV29-1	-	TRBJ2-7	TRBD2	CSVTGGPYYEQYF	TGCAGCGTTACGGGGGGTCCCTACTACGAGCAGTACTTC
TRBV5-1	-	TRBJ2-7	TRBD2	CASSGRGTSGGKGYEQYF	TGCGCCAGCAGCGGGCGGGGGACTAGCGGGGGAAAGGGCTACGAGCAGTACTTC
TRBV7-2	-	TRBJ2-3	-	CASSRGDTQYF	TGTGCCAGCAGCAGGGGAGATACGCAGTATTTT
TRBV6-6	-	TRBJ1-6	-	CASIRQILSPLHF	TGTGCCAGCATCAGGCAAATTTTAAGCCCCCTCCACTTT
TRBV12-5	-	TRBJ2-1	TRBD2	CASGLVPGGSYNEQFF	TGTGCTAGTGGTTTGGTACCGGGGGGCTCCTACAATGAGCAGTTCTTC
TRBV30	few	TRBJ1-1	-	CAWSTEGNTEAFF	TGTGCCTGGAGTACAGAGGGGAACACTGAAGCTTTCTTT
TRBV4-1	-	TRBJ1-2	-	CASSPPQWSGYGYTF	TGCGCCAGCAGCCCACCGCAGTGGTCGGGCTATGGCTACACCTTC
TRBV6-6	-	TRBJ2-7	TRBD1	CASSTGQGWREQYF	TGTGCCAGCAGTACCGGACAGGGGTGGCGGGAGCAGTACTTC
TRBV6-6	-	TRBJ1-1	TRBD1	CASSSPGQIRNTEAFF	TGTGCCAGCAGTTCCCCGGGACAGATTAGGAACACTGAAGCTTTCTTT
TRBV19	-	TRBJ2-7	-	CASSIGENYEQYF	TGTGCCAGTAGTATCGGGGAAAACTACGAGCAGTACTTC
TRBV9	-	TRBJ2-1	TRBD1	CASSVSGQAGYNEQFF	TGTGCCAGCAGCGTTTCGGGACAGGCGGGATACAATGAGCAGTTCTTC